This T cell receptor beta chain was recovered during a study of T cells in Graves' hyperthyroidism and ophthalmopathy. The germline V gene has CDR1 MDHEN and CDR2 SYDVKM. This CDR3 is 14 amino acids long. Trimming took 6 bases from V and 8 from J, leaving 19 bases between them. Amplified TCR beta CDR3 regions derived from RNA transcripts. Carried out on the TCR CDR3, a first-round RT-PCR used the HTBI primer set. TCRdb passed the multiplex PCR reads through MiXCR, listing each CDR3 protein once. The sample shows over 550,000 distinct CDR3 sequences, over 15% of them seen only once. Source material: blood. The chain recombines TRBV28 with TRBJ1-2; D is unresolved. The clonotype was recovered from a woman aged 18-29 years with Graves' hyperthyroidism. CDR3 sequence reads: CASSPGWAGGGYTF. CDR3 DNA: TGTGCCAGCAGCCCCGGCTGGGCGGGAGGCGGCTACACCTTC.